The clone carrying this T cell receptor beta chain was seen only a few times. No antigen is known for it. Looked up from germline, CDR1 is ENHRY and CDR2 is SYGVKD. CDR3 length: 16 residues. V lost 3 bases to trimming and J lost 8 bases; unmatched junction nucleotides: 6. Naive-designated CD8 cells lacked CD45RO, were positively enriched for CCR7, and omitted terminally differentiated effector memory CD45RA+ cells. This entry is derived from a study of shared clonotypes between healthy human individuals. Study-wide background: The donor pool was made up of a couple of women and three men aged 18 to 49.

General study points: Non-shared clonotypes had lower generation probabilities than those shared by all four donors. Several donors held approximately 4.5% of naive CD4 clonotypes in common.

Original analysis: Filtering differed, since immunoSEQ gave only junction sequences and no quality scores. The table came from immunoSEQ multiplex PCR; TCRdb's copy has only in-frame clones and leaves some out. D and trimming come from the DNA, and the V and J calls and clone size come from that table. The table lists 2 million to 2.5 million clones, about 93% of them singletons. The chain combines TRBV10-3 with TRBJ2-1, with 14 bases aligning to TRBD2. Sample: naive CD8+ T cells from PBMCs. The clonotype comes from a man younger than 30 in good health. Some clones in this sample may be carry-over from other donors' samples. The chain's CDR3 is CAISDPGLAGVDEQFF. The DNA of the CDR3 is TGTGCCATCAGTGACCCGGGACTAGCGGGAGTCGATGAGCAGTTCTTC.